The rows below give T cell receptor beta chains drawn from one sample of a study of PD-L1 blockade in urothelial cancer. Generated by immunoSEQ multiplex PCR, the TCRdb table keeps only in-frame clones and is missing some. The repertoire includes under 45,000 clones, 70% to 85% of them detected once, and 18% sits in the top ten. The source was PBMCs, collected around atezolizumab (anti-PD-L1) treatment. The receptor source for this set is a man aged 60 to 69 with urothelial cancer. The CDR3 runs from the conserved cysteine through the conserved F or W. The D gene is left open where the match is weak. Some rows have no size entry. The others give once, few or many, or a class for an expanded clone.

v_gene	abundance	d_gene	j_gene	CDR3aa	CDR3nt
TRBV28	-	TRBD1	TRBJ1-1	CASSPRTGGRAEAFF	TGTGCCAGCAGTCCCAGGACAGGGGGCCGCGCTGAAGCTTTCTTT
TRBV5-1	once	TRBD1	TRBJ2-1	CASSLEGTGEHNEQFF	TGCGCCAGCAGCTTGGAAGGGACAGGGGAGCATAATGAGCAGTTCTTC
TRBV4-2	-	TRBD2	TRBJ2-1	CASSQDLLAGGNEQFF	TGTGCCAGCAGCCAAGATCTTCTGGCGGGGGGGAATGAGCAGTTCTTC
TRBV27	-	-	TRBJ2-1	CASSFIQGGGRNEQFF	TGTGCCAGCAGTTTCATTCAAGGGGGGGGTAGAAATGAGCAGTTCTTC
TRBV4-1	-	-	TRBJ2-1	CASSQPTDRYNEQFF	TGCGCCAGCAGCCAGCCCACCGACAGGTACAATGAGCAGTTCTTC
TRBV2	-	TRBD1	TRBJ2-7	CASSDRGTYEQYF	TGTGCCAGCAGTGACAGGGGGACCTACGAGCAGTACTTC
TRBV30	few	TRBD1	TRBJ1-3	CAWDRATNTIYF	TGTGCCTGGGACAGGGCGACGAACACCATATATTTT
TRBV15	-	-	TRBJ1-3	CATSRDLSGSSGNTIYF	TGTGCCACCAGCAGAGATCTGAGCGGAAGCTCTGGAAACACCATATATTTT
TRBV10-3	once	TRBD1	TRBJ1-5	CASRSDRGNQPQHF	TGTGCCAGTAGATCCGACAGGGGAAATCAGCCCCAGCATTTT
TRBV5-4	-	-	TRBJ1-1	CASSLDPPQGRDTEAFF	TGTGCCAGCAGCTTGGACCCCCCACAGGGACGAGACACTGAAGCTTTCTTT
TRBV19	-	-	TRBJ2-7	CASSIGGSSYEQYF	TGTGCCAGTAGTATAGGTGGCAGTTCCTACGAGCAGTACTTC
TRBV10-3	-	TRBD2	TRBJ2-2	CAISGTSGANTGELFF	TGTGCCATCAGCGGGACTAGCGGGGCGAACACCGGGGAGCTGTTTTTT
TRBV21-1	-	-	TRBJ2-7	CASSKTFYEQYF	TGTGCCAGCAGCAAAACATTCTACGAGCAGTACTTC
TRBV7-8	-	-	TRBJ2-3	CASSSERTDTQYF	TGTGCCAGCAGCTCGGAGAGGACAGATACGCAGTATTTT
TRBV7-2	-	TRBD2	TRBJ2-3	CASKPRGSGDLPTQYF	TGTGCCAGCAAACCCAGGGGTAGCGGGGACCTGCCTACGCAGTATTTT
TRBV5-4	-	TRBD1	TRBJ2-7	CASSPGTGGPYEQYF	TGTGCCAGCTCCCCAGGGACAGGGGGTCCCTACGAGCAGTACTTC
TRBV28	-	-	TRBJ1-1	CASSLSPGQVNTEAFF	TGTGCCAGCAGTTTATCGCCTGGGCAAGTCAACACTGAAGCTTTCTTT
TRBV5-4	few	-	TRBJ1-4	CASSRALGADEKLFF	TGTGCCAGCAGCCGTGCTCTTGGGGCGGATGAAAAACTGTTTTTT